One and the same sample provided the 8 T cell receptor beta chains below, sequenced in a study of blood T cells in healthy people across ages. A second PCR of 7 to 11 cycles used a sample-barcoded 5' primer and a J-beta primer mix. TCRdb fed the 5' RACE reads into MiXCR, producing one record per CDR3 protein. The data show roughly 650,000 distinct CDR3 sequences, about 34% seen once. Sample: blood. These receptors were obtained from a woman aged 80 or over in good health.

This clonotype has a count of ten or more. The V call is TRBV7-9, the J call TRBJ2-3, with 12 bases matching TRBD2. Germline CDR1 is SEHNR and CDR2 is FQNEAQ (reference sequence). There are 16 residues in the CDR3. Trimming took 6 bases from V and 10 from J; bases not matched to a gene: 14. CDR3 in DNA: TGTGCCAGCAGTTTTAGGACTAGCGGGGAGCCCCAGGCGCAGTATTTT. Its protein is CASSFRTSGEPQAQYF.

The CDR3 protein is CASSCGTVNYEQYF. The CDR3 coding sequence is TGTGCCAGCAGTTGCGGGACAGTGAACTACGAGCAGTACTTC. The V gene is TRBV7-2, the J gene TRBJ2-7, with D tentatively TRBD1 (7 bases). This CDR3 is built from 14 residues. Per the germline V gene, CDR1 is SGHTA and CDR2 is FQGNSA. Trimming took off 6 bases at V and 3 bases at J, with 15 bases between the two ends. Full variable domain (remainder filled in from reference TRBV7-2 and TRBJ2-7): GAGVSQSPSNKVTEKGKDVELRCDPISGHTALYWYRQSLGQGLEFLIYFQGNSAPDKSGLPSDRFSAERTGGSVSTLTIQRTQQEDSAVYLCASSCGTVNYEQYFGPGTRLTVT.

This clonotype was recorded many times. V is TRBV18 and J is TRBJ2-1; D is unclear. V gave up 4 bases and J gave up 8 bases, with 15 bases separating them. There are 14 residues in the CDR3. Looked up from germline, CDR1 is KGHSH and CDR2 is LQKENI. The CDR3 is CASSLLSGSDEQFF. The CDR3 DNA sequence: TGTGCCAGCTCACTTTTATCTGGGTCGGATGAGCAGTTCTTC.

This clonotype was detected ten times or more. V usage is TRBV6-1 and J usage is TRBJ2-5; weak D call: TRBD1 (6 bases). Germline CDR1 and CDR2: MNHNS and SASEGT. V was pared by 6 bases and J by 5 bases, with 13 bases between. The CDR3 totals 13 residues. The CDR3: CASRGAGEETQYF. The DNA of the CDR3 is TGTGCCAGCAGGGGGGCTGGGGAGGAGACCCAGTACTTC.

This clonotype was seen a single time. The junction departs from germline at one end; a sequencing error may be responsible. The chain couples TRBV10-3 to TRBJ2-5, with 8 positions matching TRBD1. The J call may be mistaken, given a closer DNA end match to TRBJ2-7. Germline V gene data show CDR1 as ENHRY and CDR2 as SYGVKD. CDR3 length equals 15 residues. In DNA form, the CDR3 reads TGCGCCATCAGTATTTCCGGGACAGGATCCTACGAGCAGTACTTC. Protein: CAISISGTGSYEQYF.

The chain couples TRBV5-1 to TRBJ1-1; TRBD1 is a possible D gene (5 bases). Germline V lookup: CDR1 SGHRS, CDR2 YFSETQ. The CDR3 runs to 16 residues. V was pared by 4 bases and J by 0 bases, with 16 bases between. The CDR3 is CASSLPGAPLNTEAFF. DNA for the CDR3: TGCGCCAGCAGCCTACCCGGGGCTCCCTTGAACACTGAAGCTTTCTTT.

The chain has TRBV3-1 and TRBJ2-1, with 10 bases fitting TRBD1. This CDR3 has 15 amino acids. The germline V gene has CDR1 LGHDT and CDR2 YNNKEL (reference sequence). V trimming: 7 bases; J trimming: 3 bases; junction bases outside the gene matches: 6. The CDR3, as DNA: TGTGCCAGCACCAAGGACAGGGGGTACTACAATGAGCAGTTCTTC. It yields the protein CASTKDRGYYNEQFF.

This chain's CDR3 is CASSQDSHRSSGNTIYF. In nucleotides, the CDR3 is TGCGCCAGCAGCCAAGATAGTCACCGTAGCTCTGGAAACACCATATATTTT. The chain links TRBV4-3 to TRBJ1-3; D is unresolved. The germline V gene encodes CDR1 LGHNA and CDR2 YSLEER. CDR3 length: 17 residues. Between the trimmed V and J ends, which lost 0 bases and 0 bases, there was a span of 12 bases.